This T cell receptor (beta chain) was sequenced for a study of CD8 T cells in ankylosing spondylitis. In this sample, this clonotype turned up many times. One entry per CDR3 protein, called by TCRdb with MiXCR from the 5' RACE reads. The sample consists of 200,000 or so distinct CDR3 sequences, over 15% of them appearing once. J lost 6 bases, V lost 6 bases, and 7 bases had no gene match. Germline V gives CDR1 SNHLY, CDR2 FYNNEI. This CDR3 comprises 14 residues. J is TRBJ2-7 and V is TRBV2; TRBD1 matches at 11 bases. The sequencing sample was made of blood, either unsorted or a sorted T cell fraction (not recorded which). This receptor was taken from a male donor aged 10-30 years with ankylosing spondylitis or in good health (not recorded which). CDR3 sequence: CASRLPGTGGEQYF. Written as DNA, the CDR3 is TGTGCCAGCAGGCTTCCCGGGACAGGGGGCGAGCAGTACTTC.